Sequencing of this T cell receptor beta chain was carried out in a study of response to subunit inactivated influenza vaccine. Study conclusions and caveats: It was the authors' suggestion that each seasonal influenza vaccination recruits few new T cells.

Details on this clonotype: What it binds is not known.

Per the germline V gene, CDR1 is MGHRA and CDR2 is YSYEKL. CDR3 length: 19 amino acids. V dropped 1 base and J dropped 1; count of bases not matched to a gene: 15. TCRdb used MiXCR to reprocess the RT-PCR reads, holding one entry per CDR3 protein. This sample yields a few hundred thousand distinct CDR3 sequences, of which 21% are seen a single time; roughly a tenth belongs to the top ten. The source material was PBMCs from blood, sampled around 22 months after vaccination. The chain links TRBV4-1 to TRBJ1-1; 7 bases map to TRBD1. This receptor was obtained from a man aged 45 to 70 who received an inactivated influenza vaccine. Here the CDR3 reads CASSQARDTGVVGNTEAFF. The CDR3 nucleotides are TGCGCCAGCAGCCAAGCCAGGGATACAGGGGTTGTTGGGAACACTGAAGCTTTCTTT.